Following are 10 T cell receptor beta chains from one sample sequenced in a study of shared clonotypes between healthy human individuals. TCRdb's table, derived via immunoSEQ multiplex PCR, lists solely in-frame clones and lacks some. The table lists 2.3 million or so clones, 90% to 95% of them singletons, with under 0.45% in the top ten. Sequencing was performed on naive CD4+ T cells from PBMCs. Subset here: CD45RA+ positively selected. Every receptor here comes from a man aged 18-30 years in good health. Some clones in this sample may be carry-over from other donors' samples.

The chain links TRBV28 to TRBJ2-1; D gene unclear. CDR1 and CDR2 (germline): MDHEN, SYDVKM. The CDR3 loop spans 13 amino acids. V shed 5 bases and J shed 8 bases, with 13 bases lying between them. The CDR3 region is CASSVPSSDEQFF. The CDR3 DNA follows: TGTGCCAGCAGTGTCCCCTCTTCGGATGAGCAGTTCTTC.

The genes are TRBV16 and TRBJ1-5; D is unclear. The CDR3 is 16 amino acids. Deletions cut 0 bases from V and 9 bases from J, with 18 bases between. Germline V CDR1 and CDR2: KGHSY, FQNENV. Here the CDR3 DNA reads TGTGCCAGCAGCCAATCGATAGCAGAAGTTAGGCCGCCCCAGCATTTT. Protein sequence: CASSQSIAEVRPPQHF.

To note about this clone: This sample includes further DNA sequences coding for the same CDR3. The chain combines TRBV11-2 with TRBJ2-3; D gene unclear. Trimming took off 0 bases at V and 6 bases at J, with 7 bases between the two ends. From germline, CDR1 is SGHAT and CDR2 FQNNGV. The CDR3 is made up of 13 amino acids. DNA of the CDR3: TGTGCCAGCAGCTTAGATCTGTCGGATACGCAGTATTTT. As protein: CASSLDLSDTQYF.

This clone showed up just once. V and J are TRBV7-6 and TRBJ2-1; maybe TRBD2 (5 bases). CDR1 and CDR2 (germline): SGHVS, FNYEAQ. Trimming removed 1 base at V and 6 bases at J, with 13 bases between. The CDR3 totals 15 residues. The CDR3 DNA reads TGTGCCAGCAGCTTAGTCGCTAGCCGCCTCAATGAGCAGTTCTTC. This translates into CASSLVASRLNEQFF.

The chain has TRBV11-2 and TRBJ2-2; D is uncertain. V gave up 3 bases and J gave up 5 bases, with 10 bases separating them. Germline V gene lookup returns CDR1 SGHAT and CDR2 FQNNGV. CDR3 length equals 14 residues. The CDR3 is CASSFPLKTGELFF. CDR3 sequence (DNA): TGTGCCAGCAGCTTCCCCCTTAAGACCGGGGAGCTGTTTTTT.

The genes are TRBV27 and TRBJ2-2; 7 nucleotides agree with TRBD2. V shed 4 bases and J 3 bases; nucleotides not matched to a gene: 14. Germline V lookup: CDR1 MNHEY, CDR2 SMNVEV (reference sequence). The CDR3 spans 18 residues. The CDR3 here is CASSYIPVGGLYTGELFF. The CDR3 DNA sequence: TGTGCCAGCAGTTATATTCCGGTGGGAGGGCTGTACACCGGGGAGCTGTTTTTT.

The chain has TRBV6-5 and TRBJ2-7; weak D call: TRBD1 (5 bases). Trimming shortened V by 5 bases and J by 5 bases, and 16 bases separated the two germline ends. The germline V gene encodes CDR1 MNHEY and CDR2 SVGAGI. This CDR3 spans 14 amino acids. The CDR3 DNA sequence: TGTGCCAGCAGTAAGCCCAGGGCCCCCCACGAGCAGTACTTC. It specifies CASSKPRAPHEQYF.

This clone was seen a single time. V usage is TRBV28 and J usage is TRBJ1-4; perhaps TRBD1 as D (5 bases). Germline values: CDR1 MDHEN, CDR2 SYDVKM. The ends were cut back, 5 bases at V and 7 bases at J, with 17 bases in the middle. The CDR3 has 15 residues. CDR3 coding DNA: TGTGCCAGCAGTACAACCGGGACCTTAACTGAAAAACTGTTTTTT. Its translation is CASSTTGTLTEKLFF.

The chain carries TRBV30 and TRBJ1-6; the D gene is possibly TRBD1 (5 bases). CDR1 is GTSNPN and CDR2 is SVGIG in the germline V gene (reference sequence). The length of the CDR3 is 14 residues. Trimming shortened V by 1 base and J by 9 bases, and 13 bases separated the two germline ends. The CDR3 DNA is TGTGCCTGGAGTGGAGAGGGGTGGAGTTCACCCCTCCACTTT. It translates to CAWSGEGWSSPLHF. The full variable domain, in which reference TRBV30 and TRBJ1-6 provide the parts outside the CDR3, is SQTIHQWPATLVQPVGSPLSLECTVEGTSNPNLYWYRQAAGRGLQLLFYSVGIGQISSEVPQNLSASRPQDRQFILSSKKLLLSDSGFYLCAWSGEGWSSPLHFGNGTRLTVT.

J is TRBJ2-1 and V is TRBV5-6; 10 bases map to TRBD2. The CDR3 runs to 16 residues. V was pared by 0 bases and J by 7 bases, with 7 bases of the junction left unmatched. The germline V gene has CDR1 SGHDT and CDR2 YYEEEE. CDR3 loop: CASSLAPSGSSNEQFF. CDR3 bases: TGTGCCAGCAGCTTGGCTCCTAGCGGGAGTAGTAATGAGCAGTTCTTC. The whole variable domain, remainder taken from reference TRBV5-6 and TRBJ2-1, is DAGVTQSPTHLIKTRGQQVTLRCSPKSGHDTVSWYQQALGQGPQFIFQYYEEEERQRGNFPDRFSGHQFPNYSSELNVNALLLGDSALYLCASSLAPSGSSNEQFFGPGTRLTVL.